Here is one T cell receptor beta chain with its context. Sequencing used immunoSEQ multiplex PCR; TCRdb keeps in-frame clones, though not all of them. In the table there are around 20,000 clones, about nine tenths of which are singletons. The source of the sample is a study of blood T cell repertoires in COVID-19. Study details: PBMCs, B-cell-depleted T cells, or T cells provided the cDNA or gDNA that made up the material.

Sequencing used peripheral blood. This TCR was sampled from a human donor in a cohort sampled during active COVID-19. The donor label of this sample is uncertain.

CDR3: CASSIGRVGYEQYF. CDR3 nucleotide sequence: TGTGCCAGTAGTATTGGCAGGGTAGGATACGAGCAGTACTTC. The chain recombines TRBV19 with TRBJ2-7; tentative D call: TRBD1 (5 bases). The CDR3 has 14 amino acids. CDR1 LNHDA and CDR2 SQIVND come from the germline V gene (reference sequence). The V and J ends lost 3 bases and 4 bases respectively, with 13 bases between them.